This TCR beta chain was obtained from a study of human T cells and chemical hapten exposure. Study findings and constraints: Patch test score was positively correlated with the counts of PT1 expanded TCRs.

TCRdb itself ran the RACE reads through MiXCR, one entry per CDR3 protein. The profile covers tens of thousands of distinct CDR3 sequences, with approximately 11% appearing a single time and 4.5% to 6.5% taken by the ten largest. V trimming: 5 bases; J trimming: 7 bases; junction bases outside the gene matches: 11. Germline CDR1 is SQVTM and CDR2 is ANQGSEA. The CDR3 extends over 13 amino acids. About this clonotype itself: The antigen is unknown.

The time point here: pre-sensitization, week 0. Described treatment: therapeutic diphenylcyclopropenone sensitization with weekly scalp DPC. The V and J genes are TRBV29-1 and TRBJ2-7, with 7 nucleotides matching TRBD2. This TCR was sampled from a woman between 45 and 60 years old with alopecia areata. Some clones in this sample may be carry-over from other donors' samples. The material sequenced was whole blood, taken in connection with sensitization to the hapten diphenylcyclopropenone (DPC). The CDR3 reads CSVRLAAVEEQYF. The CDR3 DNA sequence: TGCAGCGTTCGGCTAGCGGCCGTGGAGGAGCAGTACTTC.